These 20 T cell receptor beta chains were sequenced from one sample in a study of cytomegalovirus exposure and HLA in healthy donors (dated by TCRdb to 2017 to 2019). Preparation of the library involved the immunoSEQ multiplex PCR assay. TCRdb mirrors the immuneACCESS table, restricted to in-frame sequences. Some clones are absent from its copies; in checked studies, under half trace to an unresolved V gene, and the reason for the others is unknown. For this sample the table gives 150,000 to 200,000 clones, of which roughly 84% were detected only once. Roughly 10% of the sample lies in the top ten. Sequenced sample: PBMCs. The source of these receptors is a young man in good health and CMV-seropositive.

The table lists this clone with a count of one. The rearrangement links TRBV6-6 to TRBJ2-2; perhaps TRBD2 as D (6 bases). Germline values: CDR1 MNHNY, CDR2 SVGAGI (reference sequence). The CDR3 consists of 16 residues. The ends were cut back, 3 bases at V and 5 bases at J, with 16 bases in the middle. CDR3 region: CASSYNRLEGTGELFF. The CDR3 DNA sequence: TGTGCCAGCAGTTATAATAGGTTGGAGGGGACCGGGGAGCTGTTTTTT.

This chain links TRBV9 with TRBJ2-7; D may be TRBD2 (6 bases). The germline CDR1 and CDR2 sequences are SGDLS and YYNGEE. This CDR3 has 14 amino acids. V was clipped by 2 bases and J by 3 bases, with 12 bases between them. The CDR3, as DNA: TGTGCCAGCAGCGTGGCCGGGACTGACTACGAGCAGTACTTC. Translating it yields CASSVAGTDYEQYF. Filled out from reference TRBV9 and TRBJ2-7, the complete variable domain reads DSGVTQTPKHLITATGQRVTLRCSPRSGDLSVYWYQQSLDQGLQFLIQYYNGEERAKGNILERFSAQQFPDLHSELNLSSLELGDSALYFCASSVAGTDYEQYFGPGTRLTVT.

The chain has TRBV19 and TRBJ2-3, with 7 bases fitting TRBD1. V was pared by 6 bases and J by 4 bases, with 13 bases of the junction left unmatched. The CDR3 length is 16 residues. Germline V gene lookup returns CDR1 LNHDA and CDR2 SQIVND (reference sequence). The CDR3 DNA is TGTGCCAGTAGGCATACCGGGACAGCGAGAGCAGATACGCAGTATTTT. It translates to CASRHTGTARADTQYF.

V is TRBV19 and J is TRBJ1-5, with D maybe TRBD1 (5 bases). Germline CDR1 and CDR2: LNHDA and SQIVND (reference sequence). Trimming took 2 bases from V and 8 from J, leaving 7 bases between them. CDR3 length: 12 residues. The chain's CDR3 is CASSISREPQHF. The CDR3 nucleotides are TGTGCCAGTAGTATAAGCAGGGAGCCCCAGCATTTT.

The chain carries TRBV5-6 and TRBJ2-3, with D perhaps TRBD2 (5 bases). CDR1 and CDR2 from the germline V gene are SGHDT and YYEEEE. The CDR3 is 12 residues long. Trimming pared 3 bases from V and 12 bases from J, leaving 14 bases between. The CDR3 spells CASSSSGRSQYF. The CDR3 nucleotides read TGTGCCAGCAGCTCAAGCGGACGCTCTCAGTATTTT.

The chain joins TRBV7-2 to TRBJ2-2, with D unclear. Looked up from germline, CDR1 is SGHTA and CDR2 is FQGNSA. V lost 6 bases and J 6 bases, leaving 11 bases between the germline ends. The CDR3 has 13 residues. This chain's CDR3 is CASRSNRAGELFF. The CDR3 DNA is TGTGCCAGCAGGTCTAATCGGGCCGGGGAGCTGTTTTTT.

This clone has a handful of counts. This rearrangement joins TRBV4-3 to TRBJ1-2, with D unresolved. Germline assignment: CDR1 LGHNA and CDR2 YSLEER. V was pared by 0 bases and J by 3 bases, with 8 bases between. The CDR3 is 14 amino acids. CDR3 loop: CASSQDSAYYGYTF. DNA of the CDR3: TGCGCCAGCAGCCAAGATAGTGCCTACTATGGCTACACCTTC.

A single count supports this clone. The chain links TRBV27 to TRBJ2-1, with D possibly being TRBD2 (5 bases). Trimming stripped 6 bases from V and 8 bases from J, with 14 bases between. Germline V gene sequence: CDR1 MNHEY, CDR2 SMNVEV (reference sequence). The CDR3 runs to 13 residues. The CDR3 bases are TGTGCCAGCAGACCTACTAGTTTTGATGAGCAGTTCTTC. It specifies CASRPTSFDEQFF.

The CDR3 reads CASSSPGRQRYGNTIYF. Written as DNA, the CDR3 is TGTGCCAGCAGTTCCCCCGGCAGGCAACGATATGGAAACACCATATATTTT. J is TRBJ1-3 and V is TRBV28; no reliable D call. V was cut by 4 bases and J by 3 bases, with 19 bases left in between. The CDR3 sequence is 17 residues long. Germline V gives CDR1 MDHEN, CDR2 SYDVKM.

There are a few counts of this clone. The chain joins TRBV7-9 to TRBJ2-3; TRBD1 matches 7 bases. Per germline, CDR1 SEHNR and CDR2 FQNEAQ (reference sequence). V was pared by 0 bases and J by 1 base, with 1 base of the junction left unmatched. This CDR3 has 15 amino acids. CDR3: CASSLAGQRTDTQYF. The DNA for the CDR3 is TGTGCCAGCAGCTTAGCGGGACAGCGCACAGATACGCAGTATTTT.

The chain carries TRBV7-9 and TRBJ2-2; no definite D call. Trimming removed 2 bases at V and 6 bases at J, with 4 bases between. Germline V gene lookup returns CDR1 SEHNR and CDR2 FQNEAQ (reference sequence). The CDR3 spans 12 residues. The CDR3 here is CASSLRAGELFF. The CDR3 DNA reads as TGTGCCAGCAGCTTACGGGCCGGGGAGCTGTTTTTT.

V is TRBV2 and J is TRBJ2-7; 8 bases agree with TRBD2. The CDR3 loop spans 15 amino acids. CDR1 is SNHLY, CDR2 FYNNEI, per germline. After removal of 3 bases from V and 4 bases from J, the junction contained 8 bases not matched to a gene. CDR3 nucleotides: TGTGCCAGCAGTGAGGTAGGAAGCGGGGGATACGAGCAGTACTTC. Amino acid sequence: CASSEVGSGGYEQYF. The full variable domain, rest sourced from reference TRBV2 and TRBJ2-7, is EPEVTQTPSHQVTQMGQEVILRCVPISNHLYFYWYRQILGQKVEFLVSFYNNEISEKSEIFDDQFSVERPDGSNFTLKIRSTKLEDSAMYFCASSEVGSGGYEQYFGPGTRLTVT.

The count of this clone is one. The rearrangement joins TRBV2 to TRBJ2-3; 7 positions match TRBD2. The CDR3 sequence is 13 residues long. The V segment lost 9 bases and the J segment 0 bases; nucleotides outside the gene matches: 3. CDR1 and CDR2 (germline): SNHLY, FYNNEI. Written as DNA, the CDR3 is TGTGCCAGGGGGGGGACTAGCACAGATACGCAGTATTTT. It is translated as CARGGTSTDTQYF.

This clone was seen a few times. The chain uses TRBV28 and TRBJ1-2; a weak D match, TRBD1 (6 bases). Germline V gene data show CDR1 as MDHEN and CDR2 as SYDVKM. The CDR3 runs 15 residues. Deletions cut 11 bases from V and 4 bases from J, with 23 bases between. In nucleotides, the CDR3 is TGTGCCGCGCGGAGCGCAGGGGTTTCATCCTATGGCTACACCTTC. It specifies CAARSAGVSSYGYTF.

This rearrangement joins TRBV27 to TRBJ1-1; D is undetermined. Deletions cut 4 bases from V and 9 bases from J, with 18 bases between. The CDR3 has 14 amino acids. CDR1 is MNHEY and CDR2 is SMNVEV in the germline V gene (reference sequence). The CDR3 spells CASSSPLREDKAFF. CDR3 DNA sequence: TGTGCCAGCAGTTCTCCTTTACGAGAGGATAAAGCTTTCTTT.

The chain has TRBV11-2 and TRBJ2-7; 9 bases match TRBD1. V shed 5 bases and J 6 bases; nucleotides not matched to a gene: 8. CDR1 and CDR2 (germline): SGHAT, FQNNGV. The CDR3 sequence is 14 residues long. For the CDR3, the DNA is TGTGCCAGCAGCCAACAGGGGGCTTTGGGCGAGCAGTACTTC. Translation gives CASSQQGALGEQYF.

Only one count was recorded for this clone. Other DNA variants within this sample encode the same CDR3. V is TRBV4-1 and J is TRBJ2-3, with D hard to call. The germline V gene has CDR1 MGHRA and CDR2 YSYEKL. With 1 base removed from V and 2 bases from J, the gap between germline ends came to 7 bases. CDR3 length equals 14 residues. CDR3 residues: CASSQAGFTDTQYF. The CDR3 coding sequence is TGCGCCAGCAGCCAAGCGGGTTTCACAGATACGCAGTATTTT.

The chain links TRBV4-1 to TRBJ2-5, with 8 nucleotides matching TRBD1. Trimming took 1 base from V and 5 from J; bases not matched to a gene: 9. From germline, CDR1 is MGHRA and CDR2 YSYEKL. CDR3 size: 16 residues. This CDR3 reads CASSQGASGQGETQYF. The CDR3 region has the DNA TGCGCCAGCAGCCAAGGGGCTTCTGGACAGGGTGAGACCCAGTACTTC.

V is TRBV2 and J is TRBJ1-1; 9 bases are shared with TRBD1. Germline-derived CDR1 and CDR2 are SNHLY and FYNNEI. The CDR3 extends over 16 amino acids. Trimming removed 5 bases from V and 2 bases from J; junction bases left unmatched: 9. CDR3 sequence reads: CASSPRRTGANTEAFF. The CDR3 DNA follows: TGTGCCAGCAGTCCTAGGCGGACAGGGGCCAACACTGAAGCTTTCTTT.

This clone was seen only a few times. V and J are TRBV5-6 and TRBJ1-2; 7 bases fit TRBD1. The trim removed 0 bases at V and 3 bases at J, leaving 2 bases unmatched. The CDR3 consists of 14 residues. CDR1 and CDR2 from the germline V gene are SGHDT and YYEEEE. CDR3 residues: CASSLGTGHYGYTF. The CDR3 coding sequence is TGTGCCAGCAGCTTGGGGACAGGTCACTATGGCTACACCTTC.